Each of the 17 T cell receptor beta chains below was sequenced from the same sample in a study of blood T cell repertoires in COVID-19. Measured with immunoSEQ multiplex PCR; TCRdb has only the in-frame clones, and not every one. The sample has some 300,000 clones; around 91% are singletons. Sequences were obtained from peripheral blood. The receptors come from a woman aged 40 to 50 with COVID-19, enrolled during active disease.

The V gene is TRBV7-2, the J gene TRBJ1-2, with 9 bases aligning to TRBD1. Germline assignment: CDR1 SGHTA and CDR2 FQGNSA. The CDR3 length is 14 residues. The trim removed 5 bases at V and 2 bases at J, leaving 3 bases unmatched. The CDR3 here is CASSRDRENYGYTF. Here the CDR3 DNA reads TGTGCCAGCAGCCGGGACAGGGAGAACTATGGCTACACCTTC.

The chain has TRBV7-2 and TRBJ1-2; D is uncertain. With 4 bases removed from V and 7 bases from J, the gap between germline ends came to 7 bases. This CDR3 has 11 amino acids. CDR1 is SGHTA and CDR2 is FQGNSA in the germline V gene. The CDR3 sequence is CASSSAGGYTF. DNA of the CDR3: TGTGCCAGCAGCTCTGCGGGTGGCTACACCTTC.

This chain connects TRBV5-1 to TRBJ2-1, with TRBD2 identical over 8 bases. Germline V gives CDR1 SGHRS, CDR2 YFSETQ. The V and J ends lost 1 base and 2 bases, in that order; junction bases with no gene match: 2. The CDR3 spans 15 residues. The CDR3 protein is CASSLSLAAYNEQFF. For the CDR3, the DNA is TGCGCCAGCAGCTTGTCACTAGCGGCCTACAATGAGCAGTTCTTC.

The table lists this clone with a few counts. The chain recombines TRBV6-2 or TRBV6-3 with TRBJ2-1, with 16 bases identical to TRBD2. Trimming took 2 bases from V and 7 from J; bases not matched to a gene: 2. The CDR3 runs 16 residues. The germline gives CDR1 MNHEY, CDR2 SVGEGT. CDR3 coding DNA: TGTGCCAGCAGTTACCTGGGACTAGCGGGAGGGAATGAGCAGTTCTTC. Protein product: CASSYLGLAGGNEQFF.

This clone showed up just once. The CDR3 nucleotides read TGTGCCAGCAGCCGGGGAAGAGGGACTAGCACAGATACGCAGTATTTT. This encodes CASSRGRGTSTDTQYF. The chain is built from TRBV7-3 and TRBJ2-3, with D possibly matching TRBD2 (6 bases). Trimming removed 5 bases at V and 0 bases at J, with 15 bases between. Germline V gene sequence: CDR1 SGHTA, CDR2 FQGTGA. The length of the CDR3 is 16 residues.

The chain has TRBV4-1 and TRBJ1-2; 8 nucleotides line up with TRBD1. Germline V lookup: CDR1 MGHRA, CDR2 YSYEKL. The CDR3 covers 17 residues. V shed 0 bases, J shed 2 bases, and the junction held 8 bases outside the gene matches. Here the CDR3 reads CASSQDRGTGANYGYTF. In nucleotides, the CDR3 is TGCGCCAGCAGCCAAGATAGGGGGACAGGAGCCAACTATGGCTACACCTTC.

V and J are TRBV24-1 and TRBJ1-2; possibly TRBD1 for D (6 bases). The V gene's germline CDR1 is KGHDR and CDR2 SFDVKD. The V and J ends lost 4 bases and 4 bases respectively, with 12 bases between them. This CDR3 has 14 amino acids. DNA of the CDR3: TGTGCCACCAGTGACCCCGGGACAACCTATGGCTACACCTTC. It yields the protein CATSDPGTTYGYTF.

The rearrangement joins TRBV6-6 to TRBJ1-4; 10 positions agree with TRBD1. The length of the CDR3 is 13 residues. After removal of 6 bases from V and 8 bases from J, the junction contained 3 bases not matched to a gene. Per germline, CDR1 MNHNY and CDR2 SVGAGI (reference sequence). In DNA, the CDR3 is TGTGCCAGCAGAGACAGGGGGCCGGAAAAACTGTTTTTT. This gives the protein CASRDRGPEKLFF.

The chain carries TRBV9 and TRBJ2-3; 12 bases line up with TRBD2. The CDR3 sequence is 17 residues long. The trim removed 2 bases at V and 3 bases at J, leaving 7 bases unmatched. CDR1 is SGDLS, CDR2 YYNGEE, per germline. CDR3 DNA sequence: TGTGCCAGCAGCGTGTCAGGACTAGCGGGAAGAACAGATACGCAGTATTTT. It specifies CASSVSGLAGRTDTQYF.

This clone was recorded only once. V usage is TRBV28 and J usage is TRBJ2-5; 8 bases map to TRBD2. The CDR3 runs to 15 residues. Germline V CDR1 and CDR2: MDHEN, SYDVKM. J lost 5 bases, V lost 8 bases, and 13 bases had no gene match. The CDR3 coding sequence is TGTGCCAGCTCTCGGGGGGGGAATACAGAGGAGACCCAGTACTTC. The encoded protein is CASSRGGNTEETQYF.

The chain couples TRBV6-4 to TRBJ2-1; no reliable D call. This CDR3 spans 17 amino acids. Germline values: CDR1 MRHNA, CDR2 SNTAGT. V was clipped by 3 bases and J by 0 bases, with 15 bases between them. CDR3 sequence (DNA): TGTGCCAGCAGTGAATACCATCAGCGCAGCTCCTACAATGAGCAGTTCTTC. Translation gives CASSEYHQRSSYNEQFF.

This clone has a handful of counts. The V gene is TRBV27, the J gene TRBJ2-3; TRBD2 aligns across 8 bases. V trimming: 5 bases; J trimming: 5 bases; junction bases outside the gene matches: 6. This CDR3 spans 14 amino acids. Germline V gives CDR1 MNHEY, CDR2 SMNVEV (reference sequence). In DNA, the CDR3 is TGTGCCAGCAGTGAGCGGGAGCAAAGAGATACGCAGTATTTT. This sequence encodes CASSEREQRDTQYF.

The CDR3 sequence is CASSLEGAKNIQYF. Here the CDR3 DNA reads TGCGCCAGCAGCTTGGAGGGGGCCAAAAACATTCAGTACTTC. The V gene is TRBV5-1, the J gene TRBJ2-4, with a weak D call TRBD1 (5 bases). There are 14 residues in the CDR3. Germline loops: CDR1 SGHRS, CDR2 YFSETQ. Trimming cost V 0 bases and J 1 base, with 5 bases left between them.

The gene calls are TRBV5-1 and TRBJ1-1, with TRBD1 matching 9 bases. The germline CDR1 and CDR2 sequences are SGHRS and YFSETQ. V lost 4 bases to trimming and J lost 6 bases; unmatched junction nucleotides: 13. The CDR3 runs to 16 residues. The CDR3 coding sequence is TGCGCCAGCAGCCCCTCGGGGACAGGGTACCGCGCTGAAGCTTTCTTT. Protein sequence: CASSPSGTGYRAEAFF.

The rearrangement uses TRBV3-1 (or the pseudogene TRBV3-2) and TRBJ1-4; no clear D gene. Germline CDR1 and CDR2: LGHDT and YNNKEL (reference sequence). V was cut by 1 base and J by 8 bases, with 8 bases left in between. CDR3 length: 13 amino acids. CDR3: CASSQGAWEKLFF. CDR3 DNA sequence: TGTGCCAGCAGCCAAGGGGCGTGGGAAAAACTGTTTTTT.

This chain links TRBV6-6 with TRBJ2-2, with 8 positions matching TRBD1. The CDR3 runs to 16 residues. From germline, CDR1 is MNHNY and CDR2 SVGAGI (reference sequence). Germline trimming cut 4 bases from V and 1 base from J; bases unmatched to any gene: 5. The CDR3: CASSSTGTGNTGELFF. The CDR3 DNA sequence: TGTGCCAGCAGTTCAACCGGGACAGGGAACACCGGGGAGCTGTTTTTT.

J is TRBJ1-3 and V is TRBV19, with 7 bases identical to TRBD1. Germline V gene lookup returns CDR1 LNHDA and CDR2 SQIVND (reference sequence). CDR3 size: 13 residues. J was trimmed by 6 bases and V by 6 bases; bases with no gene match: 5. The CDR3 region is CASRTTGVNTIYF. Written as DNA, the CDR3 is TGTGCCAGTAGGACCACAGGGGTAAACACCATATATTTT.